This section outlines one TCR beta chain sequence together with its context. Its antigen remains undetermined. Per-nucleotide qualities are absent, and no much larger clonotype sits a single base away. The data originate from a study of a mutant IDH1 vaccine in newly diagnosed glioma (dated by TCRdb to about 2021). Turning to the overall study: Eight vaccinations were administered to patients in weeks 1, 3, 5, 7, 11, 15, 19 and 23, corresponding to visits V03 through V10. Vaccination was initiated 4-6 weeks after radiotherapy alone, or concurrently with temozolomide cycles in the chemotherapy-containing groups. Of the 25 to 35 patients who were treated, approximately 60% were male and about 40% were female, and the mean age was around 40 years. Prior to enrollment, patients had been given standard therapy consisting of radiotherapy alone, temozolomide alone, or radiochemotherapy with temozolomide, with the combination given to most patients. Peripheral blood samples were drawn at six visits, namely V03 (baseline), V05, V07, V10, V12 and V13. For exploratory analyses, about 25 treated patients had longitudinal TCRB deep sequencing done wherever samples were available. The paper's findings and limits, for the study overall: Availability determined which PBMC samples were chosen for TCRB deep sequencing. Changes in the top peripheral T cell clonotypes picked up by TCRB sequencing did not appear to be linked to pseudoprogression. According to the authors, sample limitations meant that analyses of patient blood samples could not be reproduced. Vaccine-induced immune responses across multiple MHC alleles were detected in approximately 94% of patients.

The library relied on the immunoSEQ multiplex PCR assay. Rearranged TCR beta chain sequences were amplified using the hsTCRB Kit according to the manufacturer's protocol. An Illumina MiSeq was used to sequence the TCRB libraries. The study's own analysis went as follows. The proprietary platform of the kit vendor was used for demultiplexing, trimming and gene mapping. TCRdb limited this immuneACCESS table to in-frame rearrangements with V and J called. A share of clones is missing; checked studies link under half to unresolved V genes, and the rest is unexplained. For V, J and clone size, that table is used; D and trimming come from the DNA. This sample lists roughly 50,000 clones; around four fifths were detected once. The ten largest clonotypes hold 1.8% of the sample. The time point label on this specimen signifies: week 5, during vaccination. A 20-mer mutant IDH1 peptide at 300 micrograms in Montanide made up each vaccine dose, which was injected subcutaneously together with topical imiquimod. Donors had newly diagnosed WHO grade 3 or 4 IDH1-mutant astrocytomas with loss of nuclear ATRX. The samples were drawn from NOA16, a multicentre, single-arm, open-label phase I trial in Germany that tested a mutant IDH1 peptide vaccine in humans for the first time. Genomic DNA for TCRB sequencing was isolated from EDTA blood with the DNeasy Blood and Tissue Kit.

V is clipped by 5 bases and J by 8 bases, and the sequence between their germline boundaries is 19 bases long. The germline V gene (reference sequence) provides CDR1 SEHNR and CDR2 FQNEAQ. There are 16 amino acids in the CDR3, from cysteine to phenylalanine inclusive. Solely the CDR3 DNA is kept, with 48 bases framed from the first base. The sequences come from PBMCs, collected from a glioma patient whose treatment included an IDH1 peptide vaccine. The chain was built from TRBV7-9 and TRBJ1-6; TRBD1 might be the D gene, on 6 matching bases. This receptor was identified in a woman between 40 and 55 years old with glioma. The CDR3 reads CASSLDRPTWDSPLHF. DNA sequence: TGTGCCAGCAGCCTTGACAGGCCTACGTGGGATTCACCCCTCCACTTT.